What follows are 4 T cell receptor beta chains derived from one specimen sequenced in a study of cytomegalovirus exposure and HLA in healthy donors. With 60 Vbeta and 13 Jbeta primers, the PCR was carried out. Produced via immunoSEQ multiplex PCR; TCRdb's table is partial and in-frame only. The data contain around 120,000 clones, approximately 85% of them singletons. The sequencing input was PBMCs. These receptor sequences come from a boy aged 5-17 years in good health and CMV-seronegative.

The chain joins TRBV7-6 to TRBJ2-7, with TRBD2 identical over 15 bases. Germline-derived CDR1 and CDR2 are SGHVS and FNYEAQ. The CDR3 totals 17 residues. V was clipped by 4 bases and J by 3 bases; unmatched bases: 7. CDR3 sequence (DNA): TGTGCCAGCAGCTCAGGACTAGCGGGAGGGTTCGGCTACGAGCAGTACTTC. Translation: CASSSGLAGGFGYEQYF.

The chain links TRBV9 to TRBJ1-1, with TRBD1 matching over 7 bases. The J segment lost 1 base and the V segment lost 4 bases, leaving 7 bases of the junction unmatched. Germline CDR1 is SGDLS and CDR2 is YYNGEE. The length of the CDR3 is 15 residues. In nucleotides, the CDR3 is TGTGCCAGCAGCCCGAAACAGGGGACGAACACTGAAGCTTTCTTT. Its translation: CASSPKQGTNTEAFF.

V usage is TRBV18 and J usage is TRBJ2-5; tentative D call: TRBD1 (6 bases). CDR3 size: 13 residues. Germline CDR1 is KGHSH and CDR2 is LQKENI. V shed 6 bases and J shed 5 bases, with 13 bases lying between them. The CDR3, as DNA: TGTGCCAGCTCTCTCAGGGGTTTTGAGACCCAGTACTTC. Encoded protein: CASSLRGFETQYF.

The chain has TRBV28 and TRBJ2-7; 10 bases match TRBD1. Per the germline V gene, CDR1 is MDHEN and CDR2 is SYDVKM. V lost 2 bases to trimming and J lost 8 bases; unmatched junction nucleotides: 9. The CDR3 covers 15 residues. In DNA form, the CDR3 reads TGTGCCAGCAGTTTAGCGGGACAGGGGCGCCAAAAGCAGTACTTC. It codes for CASSLAGQGRQKQYF. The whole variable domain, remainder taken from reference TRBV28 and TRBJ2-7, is DVKVTQSSRYLVKRTGEKVFLECVQDMDHENMFWYRQDPGLGLRLIYFSYDVKMKEKGDIPEGYSVSREKKERFSLILESASTNQTSMYLCASSLAGQGRQKQYFGPGTRLTVT.